What follows describes a single T cell receptor beta chain. Its target is not known. This sample stems from a study of T cell clonotyping in hematopoietic cell transplantation. Study summary: Pretransplant recipient samples were taken after cytoreduction.

Trimming cost V 6 bases and J 2 bases; bases outside gene matches: 31. The CDR3 totals 24 residues. The time point denotes: recipient sample about 28 days before transplant, after cytoreduction. General observations from the study: No sorting was done, leaving CD4 and CD8 contributions mixed. Recipient TCR diversity dropped after transplant; expanded clonotypes rose from day 30 to 180.

The assay was immunoSEQ multiplex PCR, and TCRdb's table has in-frame clones only and misses some. The sample holds under 20,000 clones; approximately 85% are singletons and the top ten take under 10%. V is TRBV6-7 and J is TRBJ2-2; 9 nucleotides line up with TRBD2. TRBV6-7 qualifies as an ORF whose function is uncertain. The clonotype comes from a man in his fifties with acute myeloid leukemia. Some clones in this sample may be carry-over from other donors' samples. The material sequenced was peripheral blood mononuclear cells, taken before stem cell transplant. The CDR3 loop is CASRLRCLNHSGGYGRLNTGELFF. The CDR3 nucleotides read TGTGCCAGCAGGCTCAGGTGCCTCAACCATAGCGGGGGATACGGAAGACTCAACACCGGGGAGCTGTTTTTT.